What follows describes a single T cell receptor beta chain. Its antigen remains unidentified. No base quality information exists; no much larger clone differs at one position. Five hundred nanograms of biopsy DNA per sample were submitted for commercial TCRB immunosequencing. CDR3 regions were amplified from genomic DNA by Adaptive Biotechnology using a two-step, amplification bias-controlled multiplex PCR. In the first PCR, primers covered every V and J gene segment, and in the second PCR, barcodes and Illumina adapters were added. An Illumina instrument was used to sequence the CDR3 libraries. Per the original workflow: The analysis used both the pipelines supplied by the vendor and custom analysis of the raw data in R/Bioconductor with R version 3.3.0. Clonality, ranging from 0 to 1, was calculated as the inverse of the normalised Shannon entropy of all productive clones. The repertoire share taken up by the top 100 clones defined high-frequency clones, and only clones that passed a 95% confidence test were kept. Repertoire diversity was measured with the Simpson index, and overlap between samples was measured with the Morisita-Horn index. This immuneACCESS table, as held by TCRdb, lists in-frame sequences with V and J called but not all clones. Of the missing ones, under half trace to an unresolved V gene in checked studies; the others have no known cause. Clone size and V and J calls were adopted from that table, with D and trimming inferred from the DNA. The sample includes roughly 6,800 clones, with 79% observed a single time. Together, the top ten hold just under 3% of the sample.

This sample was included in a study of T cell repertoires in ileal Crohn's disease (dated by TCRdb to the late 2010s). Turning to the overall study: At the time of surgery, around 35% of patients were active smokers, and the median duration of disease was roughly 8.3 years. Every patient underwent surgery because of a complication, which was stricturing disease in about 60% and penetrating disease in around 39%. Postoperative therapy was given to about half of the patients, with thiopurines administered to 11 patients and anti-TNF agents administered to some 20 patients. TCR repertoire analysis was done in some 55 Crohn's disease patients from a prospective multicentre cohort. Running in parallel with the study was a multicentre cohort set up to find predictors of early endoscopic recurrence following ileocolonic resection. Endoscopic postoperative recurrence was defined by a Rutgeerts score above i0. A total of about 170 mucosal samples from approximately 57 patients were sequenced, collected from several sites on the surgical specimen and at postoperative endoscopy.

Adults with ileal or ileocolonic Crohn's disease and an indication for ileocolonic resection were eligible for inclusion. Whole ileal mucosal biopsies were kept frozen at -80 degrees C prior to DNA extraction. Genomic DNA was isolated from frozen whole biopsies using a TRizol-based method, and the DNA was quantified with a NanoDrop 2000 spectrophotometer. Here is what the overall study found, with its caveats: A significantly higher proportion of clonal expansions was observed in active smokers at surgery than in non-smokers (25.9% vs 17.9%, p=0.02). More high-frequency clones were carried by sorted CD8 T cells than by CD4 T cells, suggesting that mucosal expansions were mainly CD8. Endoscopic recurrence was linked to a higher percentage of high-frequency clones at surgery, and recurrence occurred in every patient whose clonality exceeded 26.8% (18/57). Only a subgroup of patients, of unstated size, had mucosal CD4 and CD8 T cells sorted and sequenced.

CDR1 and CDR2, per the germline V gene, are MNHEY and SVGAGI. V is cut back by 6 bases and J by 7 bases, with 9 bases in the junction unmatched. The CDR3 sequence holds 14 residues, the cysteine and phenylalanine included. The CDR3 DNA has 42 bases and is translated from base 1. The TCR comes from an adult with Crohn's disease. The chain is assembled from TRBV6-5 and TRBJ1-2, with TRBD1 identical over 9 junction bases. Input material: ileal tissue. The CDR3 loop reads CASSWEQGARGYTF. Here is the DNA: TGTGCCAGCAGCTGGGAACAGGGGGCGCGTGGCTACACCTTC.